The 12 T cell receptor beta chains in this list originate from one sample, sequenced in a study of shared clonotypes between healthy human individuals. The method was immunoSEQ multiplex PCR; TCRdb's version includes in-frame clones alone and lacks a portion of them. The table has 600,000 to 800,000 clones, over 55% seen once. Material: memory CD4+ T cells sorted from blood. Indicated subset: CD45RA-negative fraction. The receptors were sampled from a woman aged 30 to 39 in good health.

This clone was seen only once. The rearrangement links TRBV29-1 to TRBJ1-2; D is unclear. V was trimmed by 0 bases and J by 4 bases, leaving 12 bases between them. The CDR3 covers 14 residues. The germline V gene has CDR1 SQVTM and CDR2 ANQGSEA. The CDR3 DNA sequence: TGCAGCGTTGAAGATAACAGCCTCGGCTATGGCTACACCTTC. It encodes CSVEDNSLGYGYTF. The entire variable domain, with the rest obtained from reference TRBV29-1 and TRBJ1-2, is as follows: SAVISQKPSRDICQRGTSLTIQCQVDSQVTMMFWYRQQPGQSLTLIATANQGSEATYESGFVIDKFPISRPNLTFSTLTVSNMSPEDSSIYLCSVEDNSLGYGYTFGSGTRLTVV.

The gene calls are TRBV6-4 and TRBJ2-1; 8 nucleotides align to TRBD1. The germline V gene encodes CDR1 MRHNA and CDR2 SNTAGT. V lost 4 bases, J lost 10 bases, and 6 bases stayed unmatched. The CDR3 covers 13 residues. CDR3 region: CASSATGEREQFF. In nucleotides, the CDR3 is TGTGCCAGCAGTGCGACAGGGGAGAGGGAGCAGTTCTTC.

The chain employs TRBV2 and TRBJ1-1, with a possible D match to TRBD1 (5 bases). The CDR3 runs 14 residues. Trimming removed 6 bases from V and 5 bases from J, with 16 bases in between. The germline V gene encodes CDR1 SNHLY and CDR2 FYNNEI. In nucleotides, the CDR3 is TGTGCCAGCAGGGGGCAGACGTGGGTAACTGAAGCTTTCTTT. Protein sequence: CASRGQTWVTEAFF.

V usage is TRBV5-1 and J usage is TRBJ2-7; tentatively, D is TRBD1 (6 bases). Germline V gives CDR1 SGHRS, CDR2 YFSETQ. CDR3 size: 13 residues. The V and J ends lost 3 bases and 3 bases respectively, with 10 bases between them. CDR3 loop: CASSYTGNYEQYF. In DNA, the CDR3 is TGCGCCAGCAGCTACACAGGGAACTACGAGCAGTACTTC.

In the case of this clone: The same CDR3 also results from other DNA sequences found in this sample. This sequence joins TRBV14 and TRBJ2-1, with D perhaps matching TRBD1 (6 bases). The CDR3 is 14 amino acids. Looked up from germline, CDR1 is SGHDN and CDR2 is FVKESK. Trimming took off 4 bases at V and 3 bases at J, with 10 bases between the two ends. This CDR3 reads CASSPGTFYNEQFF. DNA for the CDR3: TGTGCCAGCAGCCCTGGGACATTCTACAATGAGCAGTTCTTC.

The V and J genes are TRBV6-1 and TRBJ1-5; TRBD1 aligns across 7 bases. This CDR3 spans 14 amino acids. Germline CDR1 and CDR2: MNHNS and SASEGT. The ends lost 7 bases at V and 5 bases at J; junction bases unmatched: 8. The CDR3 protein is CASNQDRSDQPQHF. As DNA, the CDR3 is TGTGCCAGCAACCAGGACAGGAGTGATCAGCCCCAGCATTTT.

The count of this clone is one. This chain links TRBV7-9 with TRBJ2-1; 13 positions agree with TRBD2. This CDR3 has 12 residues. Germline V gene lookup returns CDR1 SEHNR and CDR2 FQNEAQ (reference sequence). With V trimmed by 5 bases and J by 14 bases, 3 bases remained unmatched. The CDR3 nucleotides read TGTGCCAGCAGCGCCGGACTAGCGGGAGAGTTCTTC. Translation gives CASSAGLAGEFF.

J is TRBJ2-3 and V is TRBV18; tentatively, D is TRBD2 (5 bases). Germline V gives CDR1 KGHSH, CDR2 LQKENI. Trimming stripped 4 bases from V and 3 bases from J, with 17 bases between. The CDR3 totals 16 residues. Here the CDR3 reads CASSQNDPSSTDTQYF. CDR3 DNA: TGTGCCAGCTCACAAAACGATCCTAGCAGTACAGATACGCAGTATTTT.

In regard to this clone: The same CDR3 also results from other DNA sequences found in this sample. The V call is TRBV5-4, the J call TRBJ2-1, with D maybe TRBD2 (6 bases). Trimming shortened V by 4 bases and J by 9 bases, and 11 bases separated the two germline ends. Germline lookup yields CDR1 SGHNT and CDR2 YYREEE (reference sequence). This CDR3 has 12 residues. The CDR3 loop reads CASSLTRVEQFF. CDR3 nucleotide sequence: TGTGCCAGCAGCCTGACTAGGGTTGAGCAGTTCTTC.

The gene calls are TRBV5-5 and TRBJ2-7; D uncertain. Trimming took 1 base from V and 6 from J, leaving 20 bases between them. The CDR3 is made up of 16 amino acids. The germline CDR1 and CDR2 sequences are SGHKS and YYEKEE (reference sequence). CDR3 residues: CASSLSVQVGQSEQYF. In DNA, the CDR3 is TGTGCCAGCAGCTTGTCCGTCCAAGTCGGTCAAAGCGAGCAGTACTTC.

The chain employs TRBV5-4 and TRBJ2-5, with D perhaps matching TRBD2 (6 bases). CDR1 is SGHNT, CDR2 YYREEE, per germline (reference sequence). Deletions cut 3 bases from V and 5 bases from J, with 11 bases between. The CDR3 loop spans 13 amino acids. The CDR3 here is CASSWIGGETQYF. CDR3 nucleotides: TGTGCCAGCAGCTGGATTGGGGGGGAGACCCAGTACTTC.

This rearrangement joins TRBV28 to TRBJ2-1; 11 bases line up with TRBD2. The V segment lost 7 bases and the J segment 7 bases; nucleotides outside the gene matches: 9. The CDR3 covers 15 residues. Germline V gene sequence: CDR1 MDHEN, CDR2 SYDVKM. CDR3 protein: CASTVSGRERNEQFF. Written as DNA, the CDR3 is TGTGCCAGCACCGTTAGCGGGAGGGAACGGAATGAGCAGTTCTTC.